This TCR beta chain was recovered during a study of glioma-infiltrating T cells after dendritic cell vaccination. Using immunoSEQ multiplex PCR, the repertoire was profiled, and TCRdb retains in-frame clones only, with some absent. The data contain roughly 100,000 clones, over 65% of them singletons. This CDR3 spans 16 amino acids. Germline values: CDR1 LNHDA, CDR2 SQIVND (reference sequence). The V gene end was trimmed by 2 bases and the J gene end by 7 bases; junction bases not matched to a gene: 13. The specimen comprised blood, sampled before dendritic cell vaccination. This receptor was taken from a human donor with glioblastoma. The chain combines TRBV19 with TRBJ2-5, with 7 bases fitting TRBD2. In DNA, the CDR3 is TGTGCCAGTAGTATACGAAGTAGCGGGCCCCCCGGGACCCAGTACTTC. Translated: CASSIRSSGPPGTQYF. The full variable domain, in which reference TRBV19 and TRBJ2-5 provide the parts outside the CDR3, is DGGITQSPKYLFRKEGQNVTLSCEQNLNHDAMYWYRQDPGQGLRLIYYSQIVNDFQKGDIAEGYSVSREKKESFPLTVTSAQKNPTAFYLCASSIRSSGPPGTQYFGPGTRLLVL.